This T cell receptor (beta chain) was recorded in a study of T cells in Graves' hyperthyroidism and ophthalmopathy. Germline CDR1 reads MNHEY; CDR2 reads SVGAGI. V lost 8 bases and J lost 5, with 18 bases in between. The CDR3 is 14 residues long. RNA transcripts gave rise to amplified TCR beta CDR3 regions. RT-PCR in the first round (using the HTBI primer set) targeted the TCR CDR3. A single record per CDR3 protein comes from TCRdb applying MiXCR to the multiplex PCR reads. The table records approximately 610,000 distinct CDR3 sequences, roughly 14% of them present only once. Sample: blood. This sequence was found in a woman in her thirties or forties with Graves' ophthalmopathy. V gene TRBV6-5 combines with J gene TRBJ1-2; D not certain. The CDR3 here is CASSIAPLGYGYTF. The CDR3 bases are TGTGCCAGCTCCATTGCACCACTTGGATATGGCTACACCTTC.